This is a list of T cell receptor beta chains from one sample in a study of neurological immune-mediated disorders. TCRdb reanalysed the 5' RACE reads using MiXCR and keeps one entry per CDR3 protein. The profile shows under 65,000 distinct CDR3 sequences, 24% of them singletons. The sample taken for sequencing was PBMCs. The receptors shown here come from a man in his 60s with HTLV-1-associated myelopathy (HAM/TSP). The CDR3 runs from the conserved cysteine through the conserved F or W. A D gene is named only where the DNA matches it firmly. Some rows mark clone size as missing; the rest say once, few, many or name a class of expanded clone.

V,J,D,size,CDR3,DNA
TRBV5-1,TRBJ2-1,TRBD2,many,CASSLSGLAGGPKLYNEQFF,TGCGCCAGCAGCTTGTCGGGACTAGCGGGAGGGCCGAAATTATACAATGAGCAGTTCTTC
TRBV7-2,TRBJ2-7,TRBD1,many,CASSLDRGAWEQYF,TGTGCCAGCAGCTTAGACAGGGGGGCGTGGGAGCAGTACTTC
TRBV20-1,TRBJ2-1,NA,many,CSARDPLAGNEQFF,TGCAGTGCTAGAGATCCCCTTGCGGGCAATGAGCAGTTCTTC
TRBV7-8,TRBJ2-3,TRBD2,many,CASSLLKTSRTDTQYF,TGTGCCAGCAGCTTACTCAAGACTAGCCGCACAGATACGCAGTATTTT
TRBV27,TRBJ2-1,TRBD2,many,CATQKEGGPNYVYNEQFF,TGTGCCACCCAGAAAGAGGGAGGGCCCAATTATGTCTACAATGAGCAGTTCTTC
TRBV3-1,TRBJ2-3,TRBD2,NA,CASSQEGPGGPPYTQSF,TGTGCCAGCAGCCAAGAAGGGCCGGGAGGGCCCCCATATACGCAGTCTTTT
TRBV20-1,TRBJ2-1,TRBD2,NA,CSTKLGTRYEQFF,TGCAGTACGAAACTCGGGACTAGGTATGAGCAGTTCTTC
TRBV7-9,TRBJ2-3,TRBD1,many,CASSHGTVPPTDTQYF,TGTGCCAGCAGCCACGGGACAGTCCCCCCCACAGATACGCAGTATTTT
TRBV29-1,TRBJ2-7,TRBD1,many,CSVETVQGYEQYF,TGCAGCGTTGAAACAGTACAGGGGTACGAGCAGTACTTC
TRBV12-3/TRBV12-4,TRBJ2-3,NA,many,CASSFWQGETDTQYF,TGTGCCAGCAGTTTTTGGCAGGGTGAAACAGATACGCAGTATTTT
TRBV6-2/TRBV6-3,TRBJ2-1,NA,many,CASSFGTFSYNEQFF,TGTGCCAGCAGTTTCGGGACCTTCTCCTACAATGAGCAGTTCTTC
TRBV7-6,TRBJ2-7,TRBD2,NA,CASSLASGLADDEQYF,TGTGCCAGCAGCTTAGCCTCGGGACTAGCGGACGACGAGCAGTACTTC
TRBV12-3/TRBV12-4,TRBJ2-3,NA,many,CASSLGRRDTQYF,TGTGCCAGCAGTTTAGGACGGAGAGATACGCAGTATTTT
TRBV15,TRBJ2-7,NA,many,CATSSDKSSHEQYF,TGTGCCACCAGCAGTGATAAGTCTTCCCACGAGCAGTACTTC
TRBV4-1,TRBJ2-1,NA,many,CASRREHEQFF,TGCGCCAGCAGAAGGGAGCATGAGCAGTTCTTC